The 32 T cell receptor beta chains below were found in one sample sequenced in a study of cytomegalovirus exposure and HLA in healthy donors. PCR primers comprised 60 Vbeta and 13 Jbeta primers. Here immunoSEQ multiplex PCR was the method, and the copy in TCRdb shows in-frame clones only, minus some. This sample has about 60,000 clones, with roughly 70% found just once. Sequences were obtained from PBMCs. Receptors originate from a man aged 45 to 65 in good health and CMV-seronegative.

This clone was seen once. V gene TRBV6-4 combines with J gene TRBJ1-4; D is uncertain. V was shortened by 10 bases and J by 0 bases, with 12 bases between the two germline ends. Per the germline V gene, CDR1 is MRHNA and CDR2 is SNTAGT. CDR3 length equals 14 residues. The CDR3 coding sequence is TGTGCCAAATTAAGGGAGACAACTAATGAAAAACTGTTTTTT. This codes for CAKLRETTNEKLFF.

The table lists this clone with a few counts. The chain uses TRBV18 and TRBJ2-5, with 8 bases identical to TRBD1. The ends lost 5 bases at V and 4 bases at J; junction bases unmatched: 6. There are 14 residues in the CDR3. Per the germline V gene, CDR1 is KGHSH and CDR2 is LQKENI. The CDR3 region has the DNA TGTGCCAGCTCAAAAAACACAGGGGGAGAGACCCAGTACTTC. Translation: CASSKNTGGETQYF.

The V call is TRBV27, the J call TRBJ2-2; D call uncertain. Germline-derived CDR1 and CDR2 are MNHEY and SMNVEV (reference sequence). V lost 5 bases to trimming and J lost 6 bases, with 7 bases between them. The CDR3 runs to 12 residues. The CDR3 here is CASSTAAGELFF. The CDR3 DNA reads TGTGCCAGCAGTACCGCAGCCGGGGAGCTGTTTTTT.

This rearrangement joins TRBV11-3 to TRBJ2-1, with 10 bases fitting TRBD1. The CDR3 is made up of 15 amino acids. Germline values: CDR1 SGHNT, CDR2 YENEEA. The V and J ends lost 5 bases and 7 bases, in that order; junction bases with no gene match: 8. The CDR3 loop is CASSLGGQGRNEQFF. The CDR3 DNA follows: TGTGCCAGCAGCCTTGGGGGACAGGGGAGAAATGAGCAGTTCTTC.

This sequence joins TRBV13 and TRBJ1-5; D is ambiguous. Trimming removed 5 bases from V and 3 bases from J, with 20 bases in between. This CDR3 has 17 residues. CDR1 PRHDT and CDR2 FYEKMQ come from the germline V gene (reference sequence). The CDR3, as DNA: TGTGCCAGCAGCCACTCGGCGGGCAGTGTTAACAATCAGCCCCAGCATTTT. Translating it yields CASSHSAGSVNNQPQHF.

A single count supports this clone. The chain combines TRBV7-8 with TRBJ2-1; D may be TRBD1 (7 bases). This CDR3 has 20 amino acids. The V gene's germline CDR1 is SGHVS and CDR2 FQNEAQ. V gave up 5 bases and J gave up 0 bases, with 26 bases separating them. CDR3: CASSPGRRPAGQSSYNEQFF. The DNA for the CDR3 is TGTGCCAGCAGCCCCGGGCGTAGGCCGGCGGGACAGAGCTCCTACAATGAGCAGTTCTTC.

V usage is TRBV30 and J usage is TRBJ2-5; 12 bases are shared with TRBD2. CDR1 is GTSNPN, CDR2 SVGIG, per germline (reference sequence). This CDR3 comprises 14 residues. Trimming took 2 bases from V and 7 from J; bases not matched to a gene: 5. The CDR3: CAWSLASGGGTQYF. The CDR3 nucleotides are TGTGCCTGGAGTTTGGCTAGCGGGGGGGGGACCCAGTACTTC.

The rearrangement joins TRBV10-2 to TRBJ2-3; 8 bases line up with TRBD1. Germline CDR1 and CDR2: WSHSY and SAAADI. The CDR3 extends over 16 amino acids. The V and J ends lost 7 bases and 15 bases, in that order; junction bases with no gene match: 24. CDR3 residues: CASMTGAGKFYGSLYF. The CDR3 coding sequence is TGCGCCAGCATGACAGGGGCTGGGAAGTTTTACGGAAGTTTATATTTT.

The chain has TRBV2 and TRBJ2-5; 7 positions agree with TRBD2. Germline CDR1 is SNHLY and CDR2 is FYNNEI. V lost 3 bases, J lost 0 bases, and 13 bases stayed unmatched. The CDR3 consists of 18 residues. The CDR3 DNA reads TGTGCCAGCAGTGAGGGGGGGGGAAGATCCGCGTACCAAGAGACCCAGTACTTC. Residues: CASSEGGGRSAYQETQYF. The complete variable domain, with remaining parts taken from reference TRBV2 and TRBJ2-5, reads EPEVTQTPSHQVTQMGQEVILRCVPISNHLYFYWYRQILGQKVEFLVSFYNNEISEKSEIFDDQFSVERPDGSNFTLKIRSTKLEDSAMYFCASSEGGGRSAYQETQYFGPGTRLLVL.

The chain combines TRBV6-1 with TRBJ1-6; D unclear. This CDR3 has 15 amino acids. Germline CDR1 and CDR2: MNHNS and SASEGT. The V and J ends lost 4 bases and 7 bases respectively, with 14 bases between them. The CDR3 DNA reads TGTGCCAGCAGTGGTCGGAGGGTACAGAATTCACCCCTCCACTTT. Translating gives CASSGRRVQNSPLHF.

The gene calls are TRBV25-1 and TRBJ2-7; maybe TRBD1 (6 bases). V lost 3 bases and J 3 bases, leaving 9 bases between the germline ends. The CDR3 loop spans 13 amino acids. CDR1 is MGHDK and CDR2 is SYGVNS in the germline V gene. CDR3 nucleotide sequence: TGTGCCAGCAGTGACTCAGGGGTCTACGAGCAGTACTTC. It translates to CASSDSGVYEQYF.

Here the CDR3 DNA reads TGCAGCGTTGCCGGGACAGGCTCCTACAATGAGCAGTTCTTC. This sequence encodes CSVAGTGSYNEQFF. The genes are TRBV29-1 and TRBJ2-1, with 8 bases aligning to TRBD1. Germline lookup yields CDR1 SQVTM and CDR2 ANQGSEA. This CDR3 spans 14 amino acids. V gave up 4 bases and J gave up 0 bases; unmatched junction bases: 2.

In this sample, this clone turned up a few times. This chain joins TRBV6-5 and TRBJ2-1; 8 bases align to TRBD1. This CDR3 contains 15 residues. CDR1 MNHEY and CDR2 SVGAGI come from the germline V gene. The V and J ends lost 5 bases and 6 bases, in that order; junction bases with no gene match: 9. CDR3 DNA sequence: TGTGCCAGCAGTACAGGGGGGCTAGCCTCCAATGAGCAGTTCTTC. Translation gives CASSTGGLASNEQFF.

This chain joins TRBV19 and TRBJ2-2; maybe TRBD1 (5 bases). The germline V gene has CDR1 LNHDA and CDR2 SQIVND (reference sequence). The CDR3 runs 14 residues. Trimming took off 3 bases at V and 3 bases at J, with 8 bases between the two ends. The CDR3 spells CASSIVRDTGELFF. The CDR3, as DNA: TGTGCCAGTAGTATCGTCAGGGACACCGGGGAGCTGTTTTTT.

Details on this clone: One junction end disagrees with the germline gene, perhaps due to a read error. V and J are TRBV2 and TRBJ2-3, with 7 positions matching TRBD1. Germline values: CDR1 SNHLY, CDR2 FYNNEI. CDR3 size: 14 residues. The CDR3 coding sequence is TGCGCCAGCAGTCCGGGACAGTTCACAGATACGCAGTATTTT. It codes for CASSPGQFTDTQYF.

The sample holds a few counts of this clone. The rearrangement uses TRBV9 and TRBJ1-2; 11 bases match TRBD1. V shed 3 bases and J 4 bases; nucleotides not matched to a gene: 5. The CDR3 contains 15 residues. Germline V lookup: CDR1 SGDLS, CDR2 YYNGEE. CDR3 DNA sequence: TGTGCCAGCAGCGCCGGACAGGGGGCTGGCTATGGCTACACCTTC. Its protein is CASSAGQGAGYGYTF.

The CDR3 sequence is CASSLVAASGEQYF. In DNA, the CDR3 is TGTGCCAGCAGCTTAGTAGCAGCCTCGGGGGAGCAGTACTTC. This chain connects TRBV11-1 to TRBJ2-7; D possibly corresponds to TRBD2 (5 bases). This CDR3 has 14 amino acids. Germline CDR1 and CDR2: SGHAT and FQDESV (reference sequence). The V end lost 1 base, the J end lost 7 bases, and 14 bases lay between the germline ends. The full variable domain, with the rest looked up from reference TRBV11-1 and TRBJ2-7, is EAEVAQSPRYKITEKSQAVAFWCDPISGHATLYWYRQILGQGPELLVQFQDESVVDDSQLPKDRFSAERLKGVDSTLKIQPAELGDSAMYLCASSLVAASGEQYFGPGTRLTVT.

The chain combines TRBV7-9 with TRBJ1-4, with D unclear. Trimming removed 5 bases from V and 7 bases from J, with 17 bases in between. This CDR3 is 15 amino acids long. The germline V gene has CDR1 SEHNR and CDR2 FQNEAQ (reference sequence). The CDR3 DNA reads TGTGCCAGCAGCCCACATGACGGGGAGGGTGAAAAACTGTTTTTT. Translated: CASSPHDGEGEKLFF. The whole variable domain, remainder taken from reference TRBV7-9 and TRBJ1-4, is DTGVSQNPRHKITKRGQNVTFRCDPISEHNRLYWYRQTLGQGPEFLTYFQNEAQLEKSRLLSDRFSAERPKGSFSTLEIQRTEQGDSAMYLCASSPHDGEGEKLFFGSGTQLSVL.

CDR3 sequence: CAWSAQREQYF. The CDR3 DNA reads TGTGCCTGGAGTGCCCAGCGCGAGCAGTACTTC. The chain joins TRBV30 to TRBJ2-7; no reliable D call. From germline, CDR1 is GTSNPN and CDR2 SVGIG (reference sequence). Trimming left V 1 base short and J 6 bases short, with 7 bases between. This CDR3 has 11 amino acids.

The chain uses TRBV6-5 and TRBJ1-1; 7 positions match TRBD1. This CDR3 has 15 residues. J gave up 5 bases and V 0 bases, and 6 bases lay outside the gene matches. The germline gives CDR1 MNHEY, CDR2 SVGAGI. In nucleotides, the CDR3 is TGTGCCAGCAGTTACTCTTTACAGGGGAAGACTGAAGCTTTCTTT. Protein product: CASSYSLQGKTEAFF.

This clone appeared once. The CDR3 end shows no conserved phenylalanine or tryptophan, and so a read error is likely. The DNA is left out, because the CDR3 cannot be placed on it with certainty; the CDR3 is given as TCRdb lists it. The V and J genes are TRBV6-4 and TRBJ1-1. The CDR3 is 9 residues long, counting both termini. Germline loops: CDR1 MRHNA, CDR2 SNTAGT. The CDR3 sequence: CASSSPQEV.

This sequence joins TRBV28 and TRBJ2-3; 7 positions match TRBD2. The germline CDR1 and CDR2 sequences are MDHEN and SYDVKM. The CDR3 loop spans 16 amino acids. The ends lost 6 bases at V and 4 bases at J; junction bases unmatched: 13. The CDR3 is CASRTPRGGGSDTQYF. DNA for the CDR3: TGTGCCAGCAGGACCCCTCGGGGCGGGGGATCAGATACGCAGTATTTT.

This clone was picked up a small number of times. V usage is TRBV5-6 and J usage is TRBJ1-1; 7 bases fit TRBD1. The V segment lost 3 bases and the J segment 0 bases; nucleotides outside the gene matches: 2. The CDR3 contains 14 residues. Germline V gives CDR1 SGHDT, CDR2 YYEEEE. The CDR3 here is CASSSDRLNTEAFF. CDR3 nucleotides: TGTGCCAGCAGCTCGGACAGGCTGAACACTGAAGCTTTCTTT.

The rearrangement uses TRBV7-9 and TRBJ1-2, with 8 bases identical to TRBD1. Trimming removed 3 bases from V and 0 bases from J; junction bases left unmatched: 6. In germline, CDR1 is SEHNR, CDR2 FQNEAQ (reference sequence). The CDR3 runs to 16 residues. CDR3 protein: CASSFEDRVSNYGYTF. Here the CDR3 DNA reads TGTGCCAGCAGCTTTGAGGACAGGGTATCTAACTATGGCTACACCTTC.

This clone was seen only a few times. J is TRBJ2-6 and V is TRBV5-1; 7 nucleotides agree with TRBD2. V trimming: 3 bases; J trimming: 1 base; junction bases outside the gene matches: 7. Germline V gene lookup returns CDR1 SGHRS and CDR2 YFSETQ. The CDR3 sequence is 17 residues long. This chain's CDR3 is CASSWRLARSGANVLTF. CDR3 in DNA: TGCGCCAGCAGCTGGAGACTAGCCCGGTCTGGGGCCAACGTCCTGACTTTC.

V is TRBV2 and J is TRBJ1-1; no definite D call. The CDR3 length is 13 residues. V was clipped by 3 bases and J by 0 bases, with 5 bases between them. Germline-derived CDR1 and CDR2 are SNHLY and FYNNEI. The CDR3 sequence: CASSDIMNTEAFF. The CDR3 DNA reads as TGTGCCAGCAGTGATATTATGAACACTGAAGCTTTCTTT.

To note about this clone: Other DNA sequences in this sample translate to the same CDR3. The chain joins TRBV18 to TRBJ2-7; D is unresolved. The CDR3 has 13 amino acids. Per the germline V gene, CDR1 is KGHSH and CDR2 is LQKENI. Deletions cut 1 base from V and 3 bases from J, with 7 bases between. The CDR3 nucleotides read TGTGCCAGCTCACCACGGCAGAACTACGAGCAGTACTTC. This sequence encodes CASSPRQNYEQYF.

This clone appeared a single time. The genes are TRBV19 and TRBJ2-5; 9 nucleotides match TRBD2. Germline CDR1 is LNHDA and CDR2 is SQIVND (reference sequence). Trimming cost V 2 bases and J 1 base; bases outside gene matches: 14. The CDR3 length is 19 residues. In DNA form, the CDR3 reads TGTGCCAGTAGTATAAGGAGGGCAACAACTAGCGGGCCCCAAGAGACCCAGTACTTC. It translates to CASSIRRATTSGPQETQYF.

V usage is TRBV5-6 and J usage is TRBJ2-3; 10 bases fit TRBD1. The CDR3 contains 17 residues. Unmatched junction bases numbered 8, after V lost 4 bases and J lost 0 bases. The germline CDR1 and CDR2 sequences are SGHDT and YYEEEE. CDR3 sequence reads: CASSPLTGQGSTDTQYF. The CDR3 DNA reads TGTGCCAGCAGCCCCCTGACGGGACAGGGGAGCACAGATACGCAGTATTTT.

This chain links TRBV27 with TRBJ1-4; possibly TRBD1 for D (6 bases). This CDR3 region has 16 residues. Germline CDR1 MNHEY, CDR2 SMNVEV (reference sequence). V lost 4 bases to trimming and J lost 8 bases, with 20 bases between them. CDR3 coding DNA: TGTGCCAGCAGTTCAAACTTGGCAGGGGTAGAAGAAAAACTGTTTTTT. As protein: CASSSNLAGVEEKLFF.

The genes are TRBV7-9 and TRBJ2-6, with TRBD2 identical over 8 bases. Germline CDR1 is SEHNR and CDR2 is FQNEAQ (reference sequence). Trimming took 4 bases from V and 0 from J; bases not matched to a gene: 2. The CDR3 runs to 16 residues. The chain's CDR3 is CASSSRGGSGANVLTF. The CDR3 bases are TGTGCCAGCAGCTCCCGGGGGGGCTCTGGGGCCAACGTCCTGACTTTC.

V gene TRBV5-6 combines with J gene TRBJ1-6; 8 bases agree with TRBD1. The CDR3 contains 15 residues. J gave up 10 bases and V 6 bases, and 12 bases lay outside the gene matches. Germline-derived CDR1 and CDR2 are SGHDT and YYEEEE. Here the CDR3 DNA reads TGTGCCAGCAATTTCCGGGACAGGATTTTGTCACCCCTCCACTTT. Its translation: CASNFRDRILSPLHF.